The entry below describes one TCR beta chain. The antigen is not known. This PCR relied on a set of 60 Vbeta primers and 13 Jbeta primers. Per the original data handling: Roughly 73 million unique TCR beta chains, 9.5 million to 11 million of them shared, were counted by a later analysis. TCRdb's copy holds only in-frame clones and misses some; the assay was immunoSEQ multiplex PCR. That table is the source of V, J and clone size, and D and trimming were worked out from the DNA. The sample has more than 70,000 clones, more than 70% seen once. The sample comes from a study of cytomegalovirus exposure and HLA in healthy donors. Across the study: Early release data held 85 million or so unique TCRs from HLA-typed donors.

This CDR3 spans 15 amino acids. V gave up 0 bases and J gave up 2 bases, with 7 bases separating them. Looked up from germline, CDR1 is MNHNY and CDR2 is SVGAGI (reference sequence). Study-wide results and limits: The study flagged fewer than 200 TCR beta chains as cytomegalovirus-associated.

This clonotype was sampled from a man aged 35 to 55 in good health and CMV-seronegative. The sample comprised PBMCs. V and J are TRBV6-6 and TRBJ2-2; D ambiguous. CDR3 amino acids: CASSYSGPNTGELFF. The CDR3 nucleotides are TGTGCCAGCAGTTACTCGGGCCCAAACACCGGGGAGCTGTTTTTT.